This T cell receptor beta chain was recovered during a study of blood T cell repertoires in COVID-19. Background on the study: Acute and convalescent COVID-19 specimens originated in the United States, Italy and Spain. Sources were T cells, B-cell-depleted T cells, or PBMCs; the material itself was cDNA or gDNA.

With 0 bases removed from V and 8 bases from J, the gap between germline ends came to 11 bases. CDR3 size: 13 residues. Germline values: CDR1 SGHKS, CDR2 YYEKEE (reference sequence). Produced via immunoSEQ multiplex PCR; TCRdb's table is partial and in-frame only. The sample holds a few hundred thousand clones; about 85% are singletons and the top ten take approximately 1.7%. This TCR was recovered from a man between 65 and 85 years old with acute or convalescent COVID-19. V usage is TRBV5-5 and J usage is TRBJ1-2, with a possible D match to TRBD1 (6 bases). Source material: peripheral blood. For the CDR3, the DNA is TGTGCCAGCAGCTTGGACAGGGTGGGAGGCTACACCTTC. Translated: CASSLDRVGGYTF.